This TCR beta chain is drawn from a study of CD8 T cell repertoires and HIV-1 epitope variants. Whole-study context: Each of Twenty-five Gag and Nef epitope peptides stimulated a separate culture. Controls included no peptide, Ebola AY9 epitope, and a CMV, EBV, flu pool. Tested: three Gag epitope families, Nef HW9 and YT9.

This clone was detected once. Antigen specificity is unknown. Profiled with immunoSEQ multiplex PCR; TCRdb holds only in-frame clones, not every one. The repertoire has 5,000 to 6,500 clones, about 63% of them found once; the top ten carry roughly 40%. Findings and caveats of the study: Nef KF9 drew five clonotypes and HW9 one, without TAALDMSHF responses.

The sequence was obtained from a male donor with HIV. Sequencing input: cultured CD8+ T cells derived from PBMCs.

The CDR3 DNA reads as TGCGCCAGCAGCTTGGTAGAGGGGGCTACCCACTACGAGCAGTACTTC. This translates into CASSLVEGATHYEQYF. The chain joins TRBV5-1 to TRBJ2-7; 7 nucleotides align to TRBD1. J lost 3 bases, V lost 0 bases, and 9 bases had no gene match. The CDR3 is 16 amino acids. Germline lookup yields CDR1 SGHRS and CDR2 YFSETQ.